This T cell receptor beta chain was retrieved from a study of T cells in localized non-small cell lung cancer. Findings of the study overall: Elevated circulating T cell density in blood was associated with longer overall survival. Since sequencing was restricted to only one region of the tumor, intratumor heterogeneity remains a possibility.

Profiling relied on immunoSEQ multiplex PCR, and the TCRdb table lists in-frame clones only, not all of them. Among around 70,000 clones, roughly nine tenths were seen once, and the ten largest hold 21%. The germline CDR1 and CDR2 sequences are MNHNY and SVGAGI (reference sequence). This CDR3 comprises 14 residues. The trim removed 6 bases at V and 7 bases at J, leaving 5 bases unmatched. In the case of this clone: Its antigen is as yet unknown.

Specimen: peripheral blood, collected before any cancer treatment. The chain carries TRBV6-6 and TRBJ1-6; TRBD1 matches 8 bases. This sequence was found in a male donor aged 60 or older with stage III squamous cell lung carcinoma. The CDR3 here is CASSAGTGNSPLHF. The CDR3 bases are TGTGCCAGCAGCGCCGGGACAGGAAATTCACCCCTCCACTTT.